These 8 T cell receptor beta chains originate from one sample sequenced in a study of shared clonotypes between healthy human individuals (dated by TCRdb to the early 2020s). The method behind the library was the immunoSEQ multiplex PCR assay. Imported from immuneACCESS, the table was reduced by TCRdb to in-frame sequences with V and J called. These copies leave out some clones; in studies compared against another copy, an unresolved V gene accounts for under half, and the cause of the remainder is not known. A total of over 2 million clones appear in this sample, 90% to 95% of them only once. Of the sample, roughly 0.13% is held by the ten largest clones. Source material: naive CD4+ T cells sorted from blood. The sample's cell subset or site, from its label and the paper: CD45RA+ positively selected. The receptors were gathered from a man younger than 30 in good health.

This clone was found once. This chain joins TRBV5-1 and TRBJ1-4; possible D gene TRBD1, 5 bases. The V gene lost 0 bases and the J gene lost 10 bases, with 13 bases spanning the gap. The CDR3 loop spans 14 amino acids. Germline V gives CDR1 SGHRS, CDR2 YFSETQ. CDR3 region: CASSLGSAGGKLFF. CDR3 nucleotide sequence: TGCGCCAGCAGCTTGGGATCAGCCGGGGGAAAACTGTTTTTT.

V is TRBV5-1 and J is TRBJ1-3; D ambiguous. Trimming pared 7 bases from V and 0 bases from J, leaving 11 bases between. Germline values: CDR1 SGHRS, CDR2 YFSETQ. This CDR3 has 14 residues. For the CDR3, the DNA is TGCGCCAGCGCCCAGGTAGCCTCTGGAAACACCATATATTTT. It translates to CASAQVASGNTIYF. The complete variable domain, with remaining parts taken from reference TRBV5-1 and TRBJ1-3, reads KAGVTQTPRYLIKTRGQQVTLSCSPISGHRSVSWYQQTPGQGLQFLFEYFSETQRNKGNFPGRFSGRQFSNSRSEMNVSTLELGDSALYLCASAQVASGNTIYFGEGSWLTVV.

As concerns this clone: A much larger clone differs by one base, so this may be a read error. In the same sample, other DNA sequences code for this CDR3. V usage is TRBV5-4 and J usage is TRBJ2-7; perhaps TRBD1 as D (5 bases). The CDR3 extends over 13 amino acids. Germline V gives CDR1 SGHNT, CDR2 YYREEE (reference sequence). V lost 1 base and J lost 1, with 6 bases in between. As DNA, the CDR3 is TGTGCCAGCAGCTTGACAGGTTCCTACGAGCAGTACTTC. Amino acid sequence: CASSLTGSYEQYF. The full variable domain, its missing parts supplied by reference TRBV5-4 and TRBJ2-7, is ETGVTQSPTHLIKTRGQQVTLRCSSQSGHNTVSWYQQALGQGPQFIFQYYREEENGRGNFPPRFSGLQFPNYSSELNVNALELDDSALYLCASSLTGSYEQYFGPGTRLTVT.

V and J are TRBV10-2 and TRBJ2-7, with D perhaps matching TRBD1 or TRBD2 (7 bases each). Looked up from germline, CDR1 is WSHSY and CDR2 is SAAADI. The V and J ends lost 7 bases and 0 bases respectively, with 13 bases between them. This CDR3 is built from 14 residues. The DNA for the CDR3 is TGCGCCAGCAAAGGGGGCGGGAGCTCCTACGAGCAGTACTTC. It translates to CASKGGGSSYEQYF.

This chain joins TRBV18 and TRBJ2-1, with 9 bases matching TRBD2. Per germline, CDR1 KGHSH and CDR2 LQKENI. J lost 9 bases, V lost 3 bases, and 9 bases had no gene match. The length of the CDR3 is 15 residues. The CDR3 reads CASSPVSGSGVEQFF. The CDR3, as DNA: TGTGCCAGCTCACCGGTTAGCGGGAGTGGGGTTGAGCAGTTCTTC. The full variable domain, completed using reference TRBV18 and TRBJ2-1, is NAGVMQNPRHLVRRRGQEARLRCSPMKGHSHVYWYRQLPEEGLKFMVYLQKENIIDESGMPKERFSAEFPKEGPSILRIQQVVRGDSAAYFCASSPVSGSGVEQFFGPGTRLTVL.

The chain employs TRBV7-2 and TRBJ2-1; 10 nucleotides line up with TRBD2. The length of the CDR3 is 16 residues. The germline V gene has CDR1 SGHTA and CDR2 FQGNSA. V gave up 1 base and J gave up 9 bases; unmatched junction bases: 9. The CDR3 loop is CASSLDSLAGAREQFF. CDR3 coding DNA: TGTGCCAGCAGCTTAGATAGTCTAGCGGGGGCGCGTGAGCAGTTCTTC.

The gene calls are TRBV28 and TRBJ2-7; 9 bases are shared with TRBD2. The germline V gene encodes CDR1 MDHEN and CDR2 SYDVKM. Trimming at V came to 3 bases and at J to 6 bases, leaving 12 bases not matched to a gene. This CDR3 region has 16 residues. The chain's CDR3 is CASSFWREGPRSEQYF. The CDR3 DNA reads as TGTGCCAGCAGTTTCTGGCGGGAGGGCCCTCGGTCCGAGCAGTACTTC.

The CDR3 DNA reads TGTGCCAGCAGTTACATCGGGCACCTCGATAATTCACCCCTCCACTTT. Its translation: CASSYIGHLDNSPLHF. J is TRBJ1-6 and V is TRBV6-6; D gene ambiguous. Germline V lookup: CDR1 MNHNY, CDR2 SVGAGI (reference sequence). The CDR3 consists of 16 residues. Trimming removed 2 bases at V and 5 bases at J, with 13 bases between.